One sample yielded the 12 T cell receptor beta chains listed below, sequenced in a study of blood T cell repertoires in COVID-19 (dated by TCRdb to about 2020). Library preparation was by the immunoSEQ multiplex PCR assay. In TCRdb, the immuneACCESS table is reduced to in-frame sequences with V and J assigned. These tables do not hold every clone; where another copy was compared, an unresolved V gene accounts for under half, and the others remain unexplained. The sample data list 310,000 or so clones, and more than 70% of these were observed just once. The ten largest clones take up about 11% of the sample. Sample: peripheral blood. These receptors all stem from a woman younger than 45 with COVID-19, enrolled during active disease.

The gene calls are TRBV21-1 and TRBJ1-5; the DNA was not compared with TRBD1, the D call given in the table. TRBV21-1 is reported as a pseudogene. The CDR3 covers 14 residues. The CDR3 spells CASSKAQINQPQHF. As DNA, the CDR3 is TGTGCCAGCAGCAAAGCTCAGATTAATCAGCCCCAGCATTTT.

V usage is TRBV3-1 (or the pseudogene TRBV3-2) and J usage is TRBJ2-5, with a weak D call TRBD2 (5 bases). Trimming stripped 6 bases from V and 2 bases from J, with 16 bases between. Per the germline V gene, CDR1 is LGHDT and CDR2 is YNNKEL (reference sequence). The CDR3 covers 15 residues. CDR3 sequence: CASRREGSVQETQYF. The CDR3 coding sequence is TGTGCCAGCAGGAGAGAGGGCTCGGTGCAAGAGACCCAGTACTTC.

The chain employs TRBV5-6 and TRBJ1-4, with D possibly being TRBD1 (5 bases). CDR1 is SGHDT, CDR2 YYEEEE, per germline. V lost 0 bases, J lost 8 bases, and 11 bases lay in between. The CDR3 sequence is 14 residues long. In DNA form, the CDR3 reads TGTGCCAGCAGCTTGGTTGGGACTGACGAAAAACTGTTTTTT. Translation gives CASSLVGTDEKLFF.

DNA of the CDR3: TGTGCCAGCGGGACTAGCAGCTACGAGCAGTACTTC. Amino acid sequence: CASGTSSYEQYF. V is TRBV13 and J is TRBJ2-7; 9 bases align to TRBD2. The trim removed 8 bases at V and 3 bases at J, leaving 2 bases unmatched. The germline gives CDR1 PRHDT, CDR2 FYEKMQ (reference sequence). There are 12 residues in the CDR3.

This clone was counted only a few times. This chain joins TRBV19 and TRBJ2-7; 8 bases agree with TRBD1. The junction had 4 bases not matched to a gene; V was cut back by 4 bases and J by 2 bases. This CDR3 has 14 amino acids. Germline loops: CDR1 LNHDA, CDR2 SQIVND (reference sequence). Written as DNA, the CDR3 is TGTGCCAGTAGTAGGGACAGGCCACCCTACGAGCAGTACTTC. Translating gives CASSRDRPPYEQYF.

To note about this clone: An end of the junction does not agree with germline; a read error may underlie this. CDR3 DNA: TGTGCCAGCAGTGAGCAGGGCCGACTTCAGTCCCAGCATTTT. Protein product: CASSEQGRLQSQHF. The chain combines TRBV2 with TRBJ1-5; maybe TRBD1 (5 bases). The germline V gene encodes CDR1 SNHLY and CDR2 FYNNEI. The CDR3 is 14 amino acids.

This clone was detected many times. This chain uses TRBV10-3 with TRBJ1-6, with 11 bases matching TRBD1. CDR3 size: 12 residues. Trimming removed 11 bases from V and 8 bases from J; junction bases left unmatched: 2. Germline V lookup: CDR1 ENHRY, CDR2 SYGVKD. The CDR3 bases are TGTGCCGTGGGACAGGGGGATTCACCCCTCCACTTT. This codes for CAVGQGDSPLHF.

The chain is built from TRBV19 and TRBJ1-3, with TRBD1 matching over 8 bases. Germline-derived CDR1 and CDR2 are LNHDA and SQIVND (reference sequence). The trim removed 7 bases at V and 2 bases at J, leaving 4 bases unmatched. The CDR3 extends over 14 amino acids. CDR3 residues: CASIPTGAGNTIYF. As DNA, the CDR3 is TGTGCCAGTATACCGACAGGGGCTGGAAACACCATATATTTT.

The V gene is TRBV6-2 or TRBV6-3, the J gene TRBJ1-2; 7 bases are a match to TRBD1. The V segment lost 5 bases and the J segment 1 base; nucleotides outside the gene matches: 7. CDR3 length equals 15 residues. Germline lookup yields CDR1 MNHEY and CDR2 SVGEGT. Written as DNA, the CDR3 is TGTGCCAGCAGTAGGGACAGATCCTTTAACTATGGCTACACCTTC. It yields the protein CASSRDRSFNYGYTF.

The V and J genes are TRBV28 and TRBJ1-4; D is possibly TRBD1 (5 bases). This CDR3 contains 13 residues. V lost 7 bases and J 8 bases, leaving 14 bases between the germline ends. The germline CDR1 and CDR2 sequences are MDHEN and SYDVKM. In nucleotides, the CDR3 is TGTGCCAGCAACCAGGGTTTGTGGGAAAAACTGTTTTTT. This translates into CASNQGLWEKLFF.

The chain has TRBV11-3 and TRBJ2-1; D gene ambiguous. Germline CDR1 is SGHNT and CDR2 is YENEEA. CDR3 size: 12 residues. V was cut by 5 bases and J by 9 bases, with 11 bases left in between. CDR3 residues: CASSAVGPEQFF. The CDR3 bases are TGTGCCAGCAGCGCAGTTGGGCCTGAGCAGTTCTTC.

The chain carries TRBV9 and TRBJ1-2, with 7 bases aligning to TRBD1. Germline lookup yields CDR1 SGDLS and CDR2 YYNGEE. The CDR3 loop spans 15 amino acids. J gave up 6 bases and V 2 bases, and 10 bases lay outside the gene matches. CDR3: CASSVQNTGVDGYTF. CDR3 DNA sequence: TGTGCCAGCAGCGTTCAGAACACAGGGGTTGATGGCTACACCTTC.